These T cell receptor beta chains were read from a single sample in a study of PD-1 blockade in classical Hodgkin lymphoma. Assay: immunoSEQ multiplex PCR; the TCRdb copy retains only in-frame clones and omits some. The data show about 46,000 clones, about three quarters seen once. Material: peripheral blood mononuclear cells (PBMCs), obtained at baseline. The receptor set was obtained from a human donor with classical Hodgkin lymphoma. CDR3s include the opening cysteine and the closing phenylalanine or tryptophan. A D gene is named only where the DNA matches it firmly. Size values are once, few and many counts, or a class for expanded clones, and some rows have none.

NA,NA,TRBJ2-7,TRBV29-1,CSVVRGQLNEQYF,TGCAGCGTTGTTCGGGGGCAGTTAAACGAGCAGTACTTC
NA,once,TRBJ1-4,TRBV13,CASSFSGEKLFF,TGTGCCAGCAGCTTTTCGGGTGAAAAACTGTTTTTT
NA,NA,TRBJ1-3,TRBV11-2,CASSSSRVSSGNTIYF,TGTGCCAGCAGCTCATCCAGGGTTAGCTCTGGAAACACCATATATTTT
NA,NA,TRBJ2-5,TRBV5-1,CASGTGLSQETQYF,TGCGCCAGCGGGACGGGTCTTTCCCAAGAGACCCAGTACTTC
NA,NA,TRBJ2-1,TRBV5-4,CASSVGQPSRNEQFF,TGTGCCAGCAGCGTGGGCCAGCCTAGTAGGAATGAGCAGTTCTTC
NA,NA,TRBJ2-1,TRBV7-2,CASSLNAYNEQFF,TGTGCCAGCAGCTTAAACGCATACAATGAGCAGTTCTTC
NA,NA,TRBJ2-2,TRBV27,CASSWGQRNTGELFF,TGTGCCAGCAGTTGGGGGCAGAGGAACACCGGGGAGCTGTTTTTT
NA,NA,TRBJ2-7,TRBV11-3,CASSLMVGDGAYEQYF,TGTGCCAGCAGCTTAATGGTAGGGGACGGAGCCTACGAGCAGTACTTC
NA,NA,TRBJ2-2,TRBV5-1,CASSFGQGGGGELFF,TGCGCCAGCAGCTTCGGGCAGGGCGGCGGCGGGGAGCTGTTTTTT
NA,NA,TRBJ2-7,TRBV11-3,CASSSAQGSYEQYF,TGTGCCAGCAGTTCCGCCCAGGGGTCCTACGAGCAGTACTTC
TRBD2,NA,TRBJ2-1,TRBV27,CASSSTGTSTDEQFF,TGTGCCAGCAGTTCTACCGGGACTAGTACGGATGAGCAGTTCTTC
TRBD1,NA,TRBJ1-3,TRBV19,CASSKGQASSGNTIYF,TGTGCCAGTAGTAAGGGACAGGCCAGCTCTGGAAACACCATATATTTT
NA,NA,TRBJ1-4,TRBV29-1,CSVGWATNEKLFF,TGCAGCGTTGGTTGGGCAACTAATGAAAAACTGTTTTTT
TRBD2,NA,TRBJ2-7,TRBV19,CASSPGTSGMYEQYF,TGTGCCAGTAGCCCCGGGACTAGCGGGATGTACGAGCAGTACTTC
TRBD1,NA,TRBJ1-1,TRBV7-8,CASGIKGAGWRTEAFF,TGTGCCAGCGGCATAAAGGGGGCAGGGTGGAGGACTGAAGCTTTCTTT
NA,NA,TRBJ1-2,TRBV5-1,CASSLAGIGGYTF,TGCGCCAGCAGCTTGGCCGGGATCGGGGGCTACACCTTC
NA,NA,TRBJ1-1,TRBV5-1,CANSLGAGLNTEAFF,TGCGCCAACAGCTTGGGCGCAGGGTTGAACACTGAAGCTTTCTTT
TRBD2,NA,TRBJ2-7,TRBV7-3,CASSLLAGGPGEQYF,TGTGCCAGCAGCTTACTAGCGGGGGGGCCGGGCGAGCAGTACTTC
TRBD2,NA,TRBJ2-1,TRBV28,CASTPRASGINEQFF,TGTGCCAGCACTCCTAGGGCTAGCGGGATTAATGAGCAGTTCTTC
NA,NA,TRBJ1-5,TRBV2,CASSEGGISNQPQHF,TGTGCCAGCAGTGAGGGGGGGATTAGCAATCAGCCCCAGCATTTT
TRBD2,NA,TRBJ2-1,TRBV6-5,CASSAGLATYNEQFF,TGTGCCAGCAGTGCGGGACTAGCCACCTACAATGAGCAGTTCTTC
TRBD2,few,TRBJ2-2,TRBV9,CASSVEGIAGVLSGELFF,TGTGCCAGCAGCGTAGAGGGAATAGCGGGAGTTTTATCTGGGGAGCTGTTTTTT
NA,NA,TRBJ1-1,TRBV19,CASSIDAELYMNTEAFF,TGTGCCAGTAGTATAGACGCCGAACTCTACATGAACACTGAAGCTTTCTTT
TRBD2,NA,TRBJ2-7,TRBV18,CASSILSGEEQYF,TGTGCCAGCTCGATACTAAGCGGGGAGGAGCAGTACTTC
TRBD2,NA,TRBJ2-1,TRBV5-5,CASSLTSGGSYNEQFF,TGTGCCAGCAGCTTGACTAGCGGGGGCTCCTACAATGAGCAGTTCTTC
NA,few,TRBJ1-2,TRBV7-2,CASSSASNYGYTF,TGTGCCAGCAGCTCGGCCTCGAACTATGGCTACACCTTC
NA,NA,TRBJ1-1,TRBV5-1,CASSSDLNTEAFF,TGCGCCAGCAGTTCGGATTTGAACACTGAAGCTTTCTTT
TRBD1,NA,TRBJ2-3,TRBV19,CASSKAGGAGGDTQYF,TGTGCCAGTAGTAAGGCAGGGGGCGCCGGAGGAGATACGCAGTATTTT
TRBD1,NA,TRBJ2-2,TRBV9,CASSGGGGDVGTGVTGELFF,TGTGCCAGCAGCGGCGGCGGAGGGGATGTCGGGACAGGGGTCACCGGGGAGCTGTTTTTT
NA,NA,TRBJ1-5,TRBV5-5,CASTLLRNNQPQHF,TGTGCCAGCACCCTATTACGGAACAATCAGCCCCAGCATTTT
TRBD1,NA,TRBJ1-1,TRBV9,CASRDRQGRAFF,TGTGCCAGCAGGGATCGACAGGGAAGAGCTTTCTTT
NA,NA,TRBJ2-7,TRBV5-1,CASSDRESSYEQYF,TGCGCCAGCAGCGATCGAGAGTCTTCCTACGAGCAGTACTTC
NA,few,TRBJ1-2,TRBV6-1,CASSEWVGYTF,TGTGCCAGCAGTGAATGGGTTGGCTACACCTTC
TRBD2,NA,TRBJ2-5,TRBV5-6,CASSWGGLSQETQYF,TGTGCCAGCAGCTGGGGGGGACTCTCACAAGAGACCCAGTACTTC
TRBD2,many,TRBJ2-4,TRBV27,CASSLRGGTRKNIQYF,TGTGCCAGCAGTTTAAGGGGAGGGACTCGGAAAAACATTCAGTACTTC
NA,NA,TRBJ2-7,TRBV18,CASSQMTDEQYF,TGTGCCAGCTCACAAATGACAGACGAGCAGTACTTC